The source of this T cell receptor beta chain is a study of blood T cell repertoires in COVID-19. Study-wide background: Sites in the United States, Italy and Spain provided acute and convalescent COVID-19 samples. T cells, B-cell-depleted T cells, or PBMCs supplied cDNA or gDNA.

This CDR3 spans 13 amino acids. V dropped 6 bases and J dropped 8 bases, with 14 bases sitting between them. Germline V gene sequence: CDR1 LGHNT, CDR2 FRNRAP. This clone appeared once. How the authors handled the data: It was from reference gene primer amplification that nucleated cell counts were estimated. Generated by immunoSEQ multiplex PCR, the TCRdb table keeps only in-frame clones and is missing some. V and J calls and clone size are those listed in that table; D and trimming were worked out from the DNA. The table lists around 53,000 clones, around 79% of them singletons. The receptor comes from a man aged 65 to 85 with active or convalescent COVID-19. The V gene is TRBV12-5, the J gene TRBJ2-4; the D gene is possibly TRBD1 (6 bases). The source material was peripheral blood. CDR3 in amino acids: CASGWGTLDIQYF. CDR3 in DNA: TGTGCTAGTGGCTGGGGGACATTAGACATTCAGTACTTC.